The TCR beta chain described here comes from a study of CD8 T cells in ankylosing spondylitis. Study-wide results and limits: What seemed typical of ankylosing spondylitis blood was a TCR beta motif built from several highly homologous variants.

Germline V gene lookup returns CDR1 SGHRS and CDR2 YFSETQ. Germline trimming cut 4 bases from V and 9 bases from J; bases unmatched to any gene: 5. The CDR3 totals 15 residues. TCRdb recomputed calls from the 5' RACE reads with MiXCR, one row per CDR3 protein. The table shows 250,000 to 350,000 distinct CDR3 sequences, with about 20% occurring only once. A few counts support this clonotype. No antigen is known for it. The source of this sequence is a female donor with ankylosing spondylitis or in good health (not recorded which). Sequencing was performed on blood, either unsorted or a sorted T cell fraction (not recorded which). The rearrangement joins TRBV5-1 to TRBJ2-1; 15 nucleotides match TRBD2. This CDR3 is CASSRTSGREGEQFF. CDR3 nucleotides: TGCGCCAGCAGCCGGACTAGCGGGAGGGAGGGTGAGCAGTTCTTC. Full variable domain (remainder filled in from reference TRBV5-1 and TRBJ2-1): KAGVTQTPRYLIKTRGQQVTLSCSPISGHRSVSWYQQTPGQGLQFLFEYFSETQRNKGNFPGRFSGRQFSNSRSEMNVSTLELGDSALYLCASSRTSGREGEQFFGPGTRLTVL.